A single sample gave rise to the 9 T cell receptor beta chains below, sequenced in a study of PD-1 and CTLA-4 blockade in melanoma. The repertoire was sequenced with immunoSEQ multiplex PCR; TCRdb's copy has only in-frame clones and lacks some. The profile shows around 15,000 clones, about two thirds of them singletons. The sample here was CD8+ T cells from peripheral blood, taken from a patient given anti-PD-1 treatment. The receptors were gathered from a human donor with melanoma.

The V gene is TRBV5-1, the J gene TRBJ2-1; D is undetermined. CDR3 size: 14 residues. The V gene lost 1 base and the J gene lost 8 bases, with 13 bases spanning the gap. Germline CDR1 is SGHRS and CDR2 is YFSETQ. Here the CDR3 DNA reads TGCGCCAGCAGCTTGTTGTACAGTACGGATGAGCAGTTCTTC. Translating it yields CASSLLYSTDEQFF.

This clone was seen only once. This sequence joins TRBV6-5 and TRBJ2-3, with TRBD2 identical over 7 bases. V trimming: 6 bases; J trimming: 4 bases; junction bases outside the gene matches: 7. The CDR3 has 14 residues. CDR1 MNHEY and CDR2 SVGAGI come from the germline V gene. Written as DNA, the CDR3 is TGTGCCAGCAGGAACCTAGCGGCCTCAGATACGCAGTATTTT. Its protein product is CASRNLAASDTQYF.

This clone ranks as medium-sized. V is TRBV4-1 and J is TRBJ2-2; D not resolved. From germline, CDR1 is MGHRA and CDR2 YSYEKL. The CDR3 sequence is 16 residues long. Trimming left V 2 bases short and J 1 base short, with 11 bases between. The CDR3 spells CASSQLTQMNTGELFF. CDR3 sequence (DNA): TGCGCCAGCAGCCAATTGACGCAGATGAACACCGGGGAGCTGTTTTTT.

This chain connects TRBV7-8 to TRBJ2-1, with TRBD2 matching 12 bases. Germline CDR1 SGHVS, CDR2 FQNEAQ. J was trimmed by 7 bases and V by 4 bases; bases with no gene match: 5. This CDR3 spans 15 amino acids. CDR3: CASSSSGRAHNEQFF. The DNA for the CDR3 is TGTGCCAGCAGCTCTAGCGGGAGGGCTCATAATGAGCAGTTCTTC.

This chain joins TRBV18 and TRBJ1-1, with unresolved D. This CDR3 contains 14 residues. V was trimmed by 3 bases and J by 0 bases, leaving 8 bases between them. Germline V gene sequence: CDR1 KGHSH, CDR2 LQKENI. The CDR3 DNA reads as TGTGCCAGCTCACCTCCCAACATGAACACTGAAGCTTTCTTT. Amino acid sequence: CASSPPNMNTEAFF.

The chain joins TRBV15 to TRBJ1-1; the D is unclear. The CDR3 sequence is 13 residues long. The V gene's germline CDR1 is LNHNV and CDR2 YYDKDF (reference sequence). The V end was cut by 0 bases, the J end by 6 bases, with 8 bases between. The CDR3 bases are TGTGCCACCAGCAGAGATCGGTGGTCTGAAGCTTTCTTT. Translating gives CATSRDRWSEAFF. The variable domain in full, completed from reference TRBV15 and TRBJ1-1, reads DAMVIQNPRYQVTQFGKPVTLSCSQTLNHNVMYWYQQKSSQAPKLLFHYYDKDFNNEADTPDNFQSRRPNTSFCFLDIRSPGLGDTAMYLCATSRDRWSEAFFGQGTRLTVV.

This clone has a single count. CDR3 bases: TGCGCCAGCAGCCCCGGAACGCGGAGGGGCTACACCTTC. It encodes CASSPGTRRGYTF. This chain joins TRBV5-1 and TRBJ1-2; D is uncertain. This CDR3 is built from 13 residues. V was cut by 4 bases and J by 8 bases, with 15 bases left in between. CDR1 and CDR2 from the germline V gene are SGHRS and YFSETQ. The variable domain in full, with the rest retrieved from reference TRBV5-1 and TRBJ1-2, is KAGVTQTPRYLIKTRGQQVTLSCSPISGHRSVSWYQQTPGQGLQFLFEYFSETQRNKGNFPGRFSGRQFSNSRSEMNVSTLELGDSALYLCASSPGTRRGYTFGSGTRLTVV.

The chain links TRBV12-3 or TRBV12-4 to TRBJ2-2; 8 bases map to TRBD2. This CDR3 comprises 13 residues. Unmatched junction bases numbered 2, after V lost 5 bases and J lost 6 bases. The CDR3 region is CASSGLAAGELFF. Written as DNA, the CDR3 is TGTGCCAGCAGTGGACTAGCTGCCGGGGAGCTGTTTTTT.

This chain links TRBV11-1 with TRBJ1-1, with D maybe TRBD1 (6 bases). The CDR3 is 14 amino acids. V was shortened by 5 bases and J by 6 bases, with 16 bases between the two germline ends. Germline lookup yields CDR1 SGHAT and CDR2 FQDESV (reference sequence). The CDR3 loop is CASSPTGLFAEAFF. In DNA form, the CDR3 reads TGTGCCAGCAGCCCCACAGGGTTGTTCGCTGAAGCTTTCTTT.